This is a list of T cell receptor beta chains from one sample in a study of cytomegalovirus exposure and HLA in healthy donors. Using immunoSEQ multiplex PCR, the repertoire was profiled, and TCRdb retains in-frame clones only, with some absent. This table holds around 210,000 clones, roughly 77% found once. The source material was PBMCs. The receptors originated from a male donor in good health and CMV-seropositive. Each CDR3 is given with its conserved first and last residue. Fields, in order: clone size, V gene, D gene, J gene, CDR3 DNA, CDR3 protein. The D gene is left open where the match is weak. Part of the rows lack a size; the others show once, few, many or a class for expanded clones.

size: NA
V: TRBV5-6
D: NA
J: TRBJ1-5
DNA: TGTGCCAGCAGGCCGTGGGCAGGGGGCAATCAGCCCCAGCATTTT
CDR3: CASRPWAGGNQPQHF

size: few
V: TRBV18
D: NA
J: TRBJ1-2
DNA: TGTGCCAGCTCATCCGGACAGCGAGGAGCGGGCTACACCTTC
CDR3: CASSSGQRGAGYTF

size: few
V: TRBV27
D: NA
J: TRBJ2-1
DNA: TGTGCCAGCAGTTTACGACAGAGCTCCTACAATGAGCAGTTCTTC
CDR3: CASSLRQSSYNEQFF

size: NA
V: TRBV30
D: NA
J: TRBJ1-1
DNA: TGTGCCTGGATCATTCGGGCAGGGATGATCTTAGACACTGAAGCTTTCTTT
CDR3: CAWIIRAGMILDTEAFF

size: few
V: TRBV7-3
D: NA
J: TRBJ1-4
DNA: TGTGCCAGCAGCTTAACCGGGGAGACGAAACTGTTTTTT
CDR3: CASSLTGETKLFF

size: once
V: TRBV7-2
D: NA
J: TRBJ1-1
DNA: TGTGCCAGCAGCTTTACGGGGGGCCGCGGACTGGCTTTCTTT
CDR3: CASSFTGGRGLAFF

size: NA
V: TRBV9
D: TRBD2
J: TRBJ2-5
DNA: TGTGCCAGCAGCCCTCTGGCGGGAGTCGGGGAGACCCAGTACTTC
CDR3: CASSPLAGVGETQYF

size: few
V: TRBV5-4
D: TRBD2
J: TRBJ2-7
DNA: TGTGCCAGCAGCGCGGGACTAGCAGGCTCCTACGAGCAGTACTTC
CDR3: CASSAGLAGSYEQYF

size: NA
V: TRBV2
D: NA
J: TRBJ2-2
DNA: TGTGCCAGCAGTGAAATCGGGGATTACACCGGGGAGCTGTTTTTT
CDR3: CASSEIGDYTGELFF

size: NA
V: TRBV18
D: TRBD1
J: TRBJ1-4
DNA: TGTGCCAGCTCACCACCCCGACAGGGGGGAATAAAACTGTTTTTT
CDR3: CASSPPRQGGIKLFF

size: NA
V: TRBV4-3
D: NA
J: TRBJ2-7
DNA: TGCGCCAGCAGCCAAGCCGCGGGCGGAGACTCCTACGAGCAGTACTTC
CDR3: CASSQAAGGDSYEQYF

size: NA
V: TRBV2
D: NA
J: TRBJ1-1
DNA: TGTGCCAGCAGTGTAATTGGTATGGAAGGAGGGATGTCTTTCTTT
CDR3: CASSVIGMEGGMSFF

size: once
V: TRBV5-1
D: NA
J: TRBJ1-1
DNA: TGCGCCAGCAGCTTGGCCGGGAACACTGAAGCTTTCTTT
CDR3: CASSLAGNTEAFF

size: NA
V: TRBV29-1
D: NA
J: TRBJ2-2
DNA: TGCAGCGTTGACCTCCTTTACACCGGGGAGCTGTTTTTT
CDR3: CSVDLLYTGELFF

size: NA
V: TRBV30
D: NA
J: TRBJ1-2
DNA: TGTGCCTGGAGTGCATCCAGCGGGGTCTATGGCTACACCTTC
CDR3: CAWSASSGVYGYTF

size: few
V: TRBV7-9
D: NA
J: TRBJ2-5
DNA: TGTGCCAGCAGCTTCACCACAGGGCGAGAGACCCAGTACTTC
CDR3: CASSFTTGRETQYF

size: NA
V: TRBV11-2
D: NA
J: TRBJ2-5
DNA: TGTGCCAGCAGCTTAGAGGGGGCCCTGTACCAAGAGACCCAGTACTTC
CDR3: CASSLEGALYQETQYF

size: NA
V: TRBV9
D: NA
J: TRBJ2-6
DNA: TGTGCCAGCAGCCCACACGGGGAGTCCTACTCTGGGGCCAACGTCCTGACTTTC
CDR3: CASSPHGESYSGANVLTF

size: NA
V: TRBV7-7
D: NA
J: TRBJ2-2
DNA: TGTGCCAGCGGGGGCAGGGTTGAAAGGGCCGGGGAGCTGTTTTTT
CDR3: CASGGRVERAGELFF

size: NA
V: TRBV7-2
D: NA
J: TRBJ1-2
DNA: TGTGCCAGCAGTTCAGGGATCGACTATGGCTACACCTTC
CDR3: CASSSGIDYGYTF

size: NA
V: TRBV4-3
D: TRBD1
J: TRBJ2-2
DNA: TGCGCCAGCAGCCAGGCTTCCGGGACAGTAAACACCGGGGAGCTGTTTTTT
CDR3: CASSQASGTVNTGELFF

size: NA
V: TRBV19
D: NA
J: TRBJ1-1
DNA: TGTGCCAGTATTCAACAGACCATGAACACTGAAGCTTTCTTT
CDR3: CASIQQTMNTEAFF

size: NA
V: TRBV5-1
D: NA
J: TRBJ1-5
DNA: TGCGCCAGCAGCTTGGTATCAGATAGCAATCAGCCCCAGCATTTT
CDR3: CASSLVSDSNQPQHF

size: NA
V: TRBV7-9
D: NA
J: TRBJ2-7
DNA: TGTGCCAGCAGCCCACCAGGATACTACGAGCAGTACTTC
CDR3: CASSPPGYYEQYF

size: NA
V: TRBV15
D: TRBD1
J: TRBJ2-2
DNA: TGTGCCACCAGCAGAGGACAGGGTAGAATTCCCGGGGAGCTGTTTTTT
CDR3: CATSRGQGRIPGELFF

size: NA
V: TRBV5-6
D: NA
J: TRBJ1-5
DNA: TGTGCCAGCAGCCTGGGACGGCTAGATCAGCCCCAGCATTTT
CDR3: CASSLGRLDQPQHF

size: NA
V: TRBV11-2
D: NA
J: TRBJ1-2
DNA: TGTGCCAGCAGCTCCAGACTGGAACGGGGAGGCTACACCTTC
CDR3: CASSSRLERGGYTF

size: NA
V: TRBV7-2
D: TRBD2
J: TRBJ2-7
DNA: TGTGCCAGCAGCTACGGGAGGTCCTACGAGCAGTACTTC
CDR3: CASSYGRSYEQYF

size: NA
V: TRBV19
D: NA
J: TRBJ2-1
DNA: TGTGCCAGTAGTATCATCTACAATGAGCAGTTCTTC
CDR3: CASSIIYNEQFF

size: NA
V: TRBV7-9
D: TRBD1
J: TRBJ2-7
DNA: TGTGCCAGCAGCGTACGGGACAGGGTGAGGGAGCAGTACTTC
CDR3: CASSVRDRVREQYF

size: NA
V: TRBV6-5
D: NA
J: TRBJ1-2
DNA: TGTGCCAGCAGCTCAGACACCTATGGCTACACCTTC
CDR3: CASSSDTYGYTF

size: NA
V: TRBV28
D: TRBD1
J: TRBJ1-2
DNA: TGTGCCAGCAGTTTTCTCGGGACAGCAAAGTTGTATGGCTACACCTTC
CDR3: CASSFLGTAKLYGYTF

size: few
V: TRBV4-3
D: TRBD2
J: TRBJ2-4
DNA: TGCGCCAGCAGCCAACAGCGGGGGGACTCGTTCCTAGCCAAAAACATTCAGTACTTC
CDR3: CASSQQRGDSFLAKNIQYF

size: NA
V: TRBV6-5
D: NA
J: TRBJ2-1
DNA: TGTGCCAGCGGCCTACTCGGAGGCTCCTACAATGAGCAGTTCTTC
CDR3: CASGLLGGSYNEQFF